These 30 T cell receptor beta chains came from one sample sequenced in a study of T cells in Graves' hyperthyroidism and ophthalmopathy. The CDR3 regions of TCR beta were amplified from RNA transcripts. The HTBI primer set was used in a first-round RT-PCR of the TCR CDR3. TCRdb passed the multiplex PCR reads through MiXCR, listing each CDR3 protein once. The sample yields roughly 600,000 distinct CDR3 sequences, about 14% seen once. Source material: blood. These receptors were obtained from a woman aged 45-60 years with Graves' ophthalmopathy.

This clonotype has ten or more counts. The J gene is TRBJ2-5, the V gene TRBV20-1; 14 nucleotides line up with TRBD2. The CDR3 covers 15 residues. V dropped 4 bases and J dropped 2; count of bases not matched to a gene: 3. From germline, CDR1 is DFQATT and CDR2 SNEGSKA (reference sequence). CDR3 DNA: TGCAGTGCTACGGGACTAGCGGGAGTACAAGAGACCCAGTACTTC. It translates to CSATGLAGVQETQYF.

The CDR3, as DNA: TGTGCCAGCCGCCCCCAGGACACTGAAGCTTTCTTT. It is translated as CASRPQDTEAFF. J is TRBJ1-1 and V is TRBV7-9, with D hard to call. In germline, CDR1 is SEHNR, CDR2 FQNEAQ (reference sequence). The CDR3 length is 12 residues. The V gene lost 8 bases and the J gene lost 3 bases, with 10 bases spanning the gap.

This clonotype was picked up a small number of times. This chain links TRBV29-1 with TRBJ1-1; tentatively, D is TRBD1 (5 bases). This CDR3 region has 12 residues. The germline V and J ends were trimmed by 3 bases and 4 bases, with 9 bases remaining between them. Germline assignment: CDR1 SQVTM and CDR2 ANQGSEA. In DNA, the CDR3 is TGCAGCGTTGACAGGGTGAGCACTGAAGCTTTCTTT. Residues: CSVDRVSTEAFF.

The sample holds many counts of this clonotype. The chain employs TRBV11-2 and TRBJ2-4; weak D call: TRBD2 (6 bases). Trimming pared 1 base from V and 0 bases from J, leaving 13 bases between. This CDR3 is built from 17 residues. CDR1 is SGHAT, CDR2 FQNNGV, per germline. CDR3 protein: CASSLVADSIAKNIQYF. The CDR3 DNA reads TGTGCCAGCAGCTTAGTAGCGGACTCTATAGCCAAAAACATTCAGTACTTC.

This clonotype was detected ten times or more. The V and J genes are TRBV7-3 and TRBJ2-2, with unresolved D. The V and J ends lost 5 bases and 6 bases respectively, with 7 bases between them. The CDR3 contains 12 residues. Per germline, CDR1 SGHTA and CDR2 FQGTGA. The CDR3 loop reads CASSRAAGELFF. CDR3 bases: TGTGCCAGCAGCCGTGCTGCCGGGGAGCTGTTTTTT.

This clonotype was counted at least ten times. The CDR3 here is CASSPGANAYEQYF. The CDR3 nucleotides are TGTGCCAGCAGTCCGGGAGCCAACGCCTACGAGCAGTACTTC. V and J are TRBV6-2 or TRBV6-3 and TRBJ2-7; a weak D match, TRBD2 (6 bases). CDR1 is MNHEY and CDR2 is SVGEGT in the germline V gene. V lost 5 bases and J 2 bases, leaving 13 bases between the germline ends. The CDR3 runs to 14 residues.

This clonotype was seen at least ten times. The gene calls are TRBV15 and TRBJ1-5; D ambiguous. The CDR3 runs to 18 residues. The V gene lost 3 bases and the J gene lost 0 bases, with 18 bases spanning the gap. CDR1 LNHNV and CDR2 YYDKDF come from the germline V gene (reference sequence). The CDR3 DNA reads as TGTGCCACCAGCAGTATCATCACAAGAGGGTTTAGCAATCAGCCCCAGCATTTT. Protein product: CATSSIITRGFSNQPQHF. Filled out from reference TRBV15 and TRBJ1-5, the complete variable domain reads DAMVIQNPRYQVTQFGKPVTLSCSQTLNHNVMYWYQQKSSQAPKLLFHYYDKDFNNEADTPDNFQSRRPNTSFCFLDIRSPGLGDTAMYLCATSSIITRGFSNQPQHFGDGTRLSIL.

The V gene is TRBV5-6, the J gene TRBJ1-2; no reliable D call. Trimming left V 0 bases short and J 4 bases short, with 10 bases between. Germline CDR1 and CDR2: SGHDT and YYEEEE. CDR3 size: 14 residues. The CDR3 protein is CASSLELPTYGYTF. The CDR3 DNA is TGTGCCAGCAGCTTGGAACTGCCCACCTATGGCTACACCTTC.

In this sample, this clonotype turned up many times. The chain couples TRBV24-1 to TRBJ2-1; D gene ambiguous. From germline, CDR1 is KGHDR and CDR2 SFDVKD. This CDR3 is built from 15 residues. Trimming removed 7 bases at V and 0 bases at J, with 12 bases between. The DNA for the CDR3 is TGTGCCACCAGCGCAATAACGAGCTCCTACAATGAGCAGTTCTTC. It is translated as CATSAITSSYNEQFF.

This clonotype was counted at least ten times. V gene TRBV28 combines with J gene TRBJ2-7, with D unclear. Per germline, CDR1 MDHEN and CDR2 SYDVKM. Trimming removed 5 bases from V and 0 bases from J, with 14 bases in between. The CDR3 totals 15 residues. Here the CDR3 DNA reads TGTGCCAGCAGTCCCGAACTGTCTAGCTCCTACGAGCAGTACTTC. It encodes CASSPELSSSYEQYF.

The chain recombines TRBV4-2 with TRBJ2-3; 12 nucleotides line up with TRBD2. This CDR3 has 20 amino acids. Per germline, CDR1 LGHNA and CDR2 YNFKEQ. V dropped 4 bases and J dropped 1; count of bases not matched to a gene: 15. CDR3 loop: CASSPGSSSTSGRGTDTQYF. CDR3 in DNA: TGTGCCAGCAGCCCAGGTTCCTCCTCGACTAGCGGGAGAGGCACAGATACGCAGTATTTT.

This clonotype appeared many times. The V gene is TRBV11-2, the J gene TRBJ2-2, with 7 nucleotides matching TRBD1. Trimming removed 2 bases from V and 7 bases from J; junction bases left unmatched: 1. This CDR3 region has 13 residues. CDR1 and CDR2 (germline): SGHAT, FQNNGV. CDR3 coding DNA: TGTGCCAGCAGCTTACAGGGGGTCGGGGAGCTGTTTTTT. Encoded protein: CASSLQGVGELFF. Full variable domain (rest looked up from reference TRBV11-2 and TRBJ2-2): EAGVAQSPRYKIIEKRQSVAFWCNPISGHATLYWYQQILGQGPKLLIQFQNNGVVDDSQLPKDRFSAERLKGVDSTLKIQPAKLEDSAVYLCASSLQGVGELFFGEGSRLTVL.

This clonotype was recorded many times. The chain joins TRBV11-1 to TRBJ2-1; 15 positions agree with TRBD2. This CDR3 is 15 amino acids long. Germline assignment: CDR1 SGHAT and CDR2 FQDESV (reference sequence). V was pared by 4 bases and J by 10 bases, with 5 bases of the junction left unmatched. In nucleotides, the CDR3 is TGTGCCAGCAGCTCCTGGACTAGCGGGAGGGGGGAGCAGTTCTTC. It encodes CASSSWTSGRGEQFF.

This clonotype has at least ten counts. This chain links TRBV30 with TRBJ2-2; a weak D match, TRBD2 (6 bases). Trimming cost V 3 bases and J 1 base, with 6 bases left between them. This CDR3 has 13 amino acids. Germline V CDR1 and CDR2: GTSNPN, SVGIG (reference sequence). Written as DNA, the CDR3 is TGTGCCTGGAGCGGGGGGAACACCGGGGAGCTGTTTTTT. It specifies CAWSGGNTGELFF. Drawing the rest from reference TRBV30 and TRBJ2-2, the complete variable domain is SQTIHQWPATLVQPVGSPLSLECTVEGTSNPNLYWYRQAAGRGLQLLFYSVGIGQISSEVPQNLSASRPQDRQFILSSKKLLLSDSGFYLCAWSGGNTGELFFGEGSRLTVL.

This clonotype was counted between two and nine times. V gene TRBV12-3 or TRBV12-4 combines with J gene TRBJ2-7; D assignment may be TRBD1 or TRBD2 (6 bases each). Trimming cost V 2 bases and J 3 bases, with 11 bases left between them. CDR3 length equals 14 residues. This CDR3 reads CASSLRRGFYEQYF. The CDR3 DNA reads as TGTGCCAGCAGTTTACGGAGGGGGTTCTACGAGCAGTACTTC.

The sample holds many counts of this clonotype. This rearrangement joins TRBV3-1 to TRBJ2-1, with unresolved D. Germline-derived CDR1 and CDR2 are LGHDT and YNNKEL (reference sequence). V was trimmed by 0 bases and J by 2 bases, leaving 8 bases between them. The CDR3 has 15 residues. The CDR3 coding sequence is TGTGCCAGCAGCCAAGATAGCAGAACCTACAATGAGCAGTTCTTC. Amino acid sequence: CASSQDSRTYNEQFF.

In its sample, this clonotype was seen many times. CDR3 region: CSARDPSGPGYEQYF. Here the CDR3 DNA reads TGCAGTGCTAGAGACCCTAGCGGCCCTGGCTACGAGCAGTACTTC. The V call is TRBV20-1, the J call TRBJ2-7; 7 nucleotides match TRBD2. The V gene's germline CDR1 is DFQATT and CDR2 SNEGSKA (reference sequence). The junction had 8 bases not matched to a gene; V was cut back by 0 bases and J by 3 bases. The CDR3 sequence is 15 residues long.

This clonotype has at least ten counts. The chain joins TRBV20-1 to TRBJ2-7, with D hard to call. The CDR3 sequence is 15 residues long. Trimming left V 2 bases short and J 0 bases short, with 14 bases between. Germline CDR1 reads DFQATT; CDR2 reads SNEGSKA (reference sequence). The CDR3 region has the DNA TGCAGTGCTAGAATTACAGAGAGTTTCTCCTACGAGCAGTACTTC. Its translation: CSARITESFSYEQYF.

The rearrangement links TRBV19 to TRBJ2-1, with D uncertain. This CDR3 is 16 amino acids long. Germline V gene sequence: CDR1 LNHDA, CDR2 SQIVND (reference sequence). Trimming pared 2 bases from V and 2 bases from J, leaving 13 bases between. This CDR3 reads CASSILSAPAYNEQFF. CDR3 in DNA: TGTGCCAGTAGTATACTTTCAGCCCCAGCCTACAATGAGCAGTTCTTC.

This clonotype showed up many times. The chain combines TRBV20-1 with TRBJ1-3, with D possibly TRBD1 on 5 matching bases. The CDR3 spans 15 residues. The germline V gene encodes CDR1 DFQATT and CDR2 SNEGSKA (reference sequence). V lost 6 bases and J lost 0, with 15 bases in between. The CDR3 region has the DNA TGCAGTGCGATACAGGCGATTCCCTCTGGAAACACCATATATTTT. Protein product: CSAIQAIPSGNTIYF.

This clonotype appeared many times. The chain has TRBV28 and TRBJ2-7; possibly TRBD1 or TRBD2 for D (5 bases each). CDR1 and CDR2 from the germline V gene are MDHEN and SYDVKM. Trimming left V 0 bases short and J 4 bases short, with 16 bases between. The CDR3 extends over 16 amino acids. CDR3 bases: TGTGCCAGCAGTTTATGGGGGGAGACAGTGGATTACGAGCAGTACTTC. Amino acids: CASSLWGETVDYEQYF.

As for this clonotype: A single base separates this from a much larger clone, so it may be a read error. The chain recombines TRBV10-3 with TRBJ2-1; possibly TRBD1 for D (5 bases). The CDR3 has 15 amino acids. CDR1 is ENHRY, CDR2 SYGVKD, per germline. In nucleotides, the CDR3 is TGTGCCATCAACTCGGACACGGTTGACATCAATGGGCAGTTCTTC. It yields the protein CAINSDTVDINGQFF.

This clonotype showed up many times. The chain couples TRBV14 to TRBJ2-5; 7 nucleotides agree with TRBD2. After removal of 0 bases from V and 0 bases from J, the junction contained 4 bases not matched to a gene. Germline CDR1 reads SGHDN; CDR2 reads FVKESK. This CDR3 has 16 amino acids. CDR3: CASSQEPAGHQETQYF. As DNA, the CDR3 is TGTGCCAGCAGCCAAGAACCAGCGGGACACCAAGAGACCCAGTACTTC. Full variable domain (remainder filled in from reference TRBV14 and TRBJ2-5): EAGVTQFPSHSVIEKGQTVTLRCDPISGHDNLYWYRRVMGKEIKFLLHFVKESKQDESGMPNNRFLAERTGGTYSTLKVQPAELEDSGVYFCASSQEPAGHQETQYFGPGTRLLVL.

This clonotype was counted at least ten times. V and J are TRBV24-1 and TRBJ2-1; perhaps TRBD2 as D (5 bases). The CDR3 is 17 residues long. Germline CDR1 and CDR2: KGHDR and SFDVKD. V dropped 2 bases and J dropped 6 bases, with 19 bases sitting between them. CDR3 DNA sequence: TGTGCCACCAGTGATTCAGGTCCAAGGGCGGGTCCCAATGAGCAGTTCTTC. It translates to CATSDSGPRAGPNEQFF.

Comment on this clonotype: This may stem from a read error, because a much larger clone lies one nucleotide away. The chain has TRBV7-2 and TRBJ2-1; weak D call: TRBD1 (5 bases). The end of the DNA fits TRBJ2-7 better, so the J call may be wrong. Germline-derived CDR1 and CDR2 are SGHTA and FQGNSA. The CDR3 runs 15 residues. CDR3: CASSAQGFSYNEQYF. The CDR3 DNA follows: TGTGCCAGCAGCGCCCAGGGTTTTTCCTACAATGAGCAGTACTTC.

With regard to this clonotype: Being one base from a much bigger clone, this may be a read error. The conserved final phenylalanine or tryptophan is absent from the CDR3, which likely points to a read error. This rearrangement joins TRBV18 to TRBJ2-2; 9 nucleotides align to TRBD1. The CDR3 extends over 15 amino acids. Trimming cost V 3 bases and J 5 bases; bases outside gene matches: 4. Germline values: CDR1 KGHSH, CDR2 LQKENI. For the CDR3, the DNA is TGTGCCAGCTCACCGACCGGGACAGGGACCGGGGAGCTGTTTTCT. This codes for CASSPTGTGTGELFS.

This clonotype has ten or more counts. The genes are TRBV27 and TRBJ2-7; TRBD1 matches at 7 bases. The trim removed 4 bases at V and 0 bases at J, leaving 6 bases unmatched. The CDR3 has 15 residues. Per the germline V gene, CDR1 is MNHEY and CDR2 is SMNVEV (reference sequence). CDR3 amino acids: CASSSGTANSYEQYF. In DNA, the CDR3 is TGTGCCAGCAGTTCGGGGACAGCTAACTCCTACGAGCAGTACTTC.

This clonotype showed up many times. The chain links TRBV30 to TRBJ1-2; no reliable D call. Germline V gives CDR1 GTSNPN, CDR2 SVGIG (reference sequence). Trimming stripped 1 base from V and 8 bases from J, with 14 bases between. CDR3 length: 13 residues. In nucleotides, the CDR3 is TGTGCCTGGAGTGCGGGTACGGCGGGCGGCTACACCTTC. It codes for CAWSAGTAGGYTF.

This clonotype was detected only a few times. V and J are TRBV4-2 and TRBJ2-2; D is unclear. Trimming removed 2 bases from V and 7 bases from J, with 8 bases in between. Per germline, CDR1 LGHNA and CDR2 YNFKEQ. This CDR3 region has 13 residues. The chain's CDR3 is CASSQISVGELFF. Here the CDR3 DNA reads TGTGCCAGCAGCCAAATATCGGTCGGGGAGCTGTTTTTT.

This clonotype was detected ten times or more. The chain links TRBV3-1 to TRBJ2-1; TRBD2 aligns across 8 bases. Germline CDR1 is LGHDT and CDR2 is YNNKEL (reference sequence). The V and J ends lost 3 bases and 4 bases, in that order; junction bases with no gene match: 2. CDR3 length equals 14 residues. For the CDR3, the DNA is TGTGCCAGCAGCCAGAGCGGGGGTTACAATGAGCAGTTCTTC. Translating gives CASSQSGGYNEQFF.